The sequence of this TCR beta chain was determined in a study of shared clonotypes between healthy human individuals. Some 28,000 T cell genomes (around 190 ng DNA) went into each sorted-subset replicate. The method was immunoSEQ multiplex PCR; TCRdb's version includes in-frame clones alone and lacks a portion of them. The sample contains about 1 million clones, about 75% of which appear only once. Germline assignment: CDR1 MDHEN and CDR2 SYDVKM. The CDR3 consists of 17 residues. Trimming stripped 5 bases from V and 9 bases from J, with 23 bases between. Sample: memory CD4+ T cells sorted from blood. Subset in this sample: CD45RA-negative fraction. The sequence came from a man aged 18 to 29 in good health. The chain uses TRBV28 and TRBJ1-6; a weak D match, TRBD1 (6 bases). The DNA of the CDR3 is TGTGCCAGCAGTCTGGTTTCAGGGGCGTCTGGCAGTTCACCCCTCCACTTT. Protein product: CASSLVSGASGSSPLHF.